This TCR beta chain derives from a study of blood T cell repertoires in COVID-19. Background on the study: Sites in the United States, Italy and Spain provided acute and convalescent COVID-19 samples. PBMCs, B-cell-depleted T cells, or T cells were the source of the cDNA or gDNA that made up the material.

CDR1 and CDR2 (germline): SGHTA, FQGTGA. V was pared by 5 bases and J by 5 bases, with 4 bases of the junction left unmatched. This CDR3 comprises 13 residues. Authors' data handling: Amplification of reference gene primers was used by the study to estimate nucleated cell counts. Some clones are missing from TCRdb's copy, which holds only in-frame ones; the method was immunoSEQ multiplex PCR. V, J and clone size are those of that table, while D and trimming were read from the DNA. The data show about 260,000 clones, 75% to 90% seen once. The origin of this receptor is a woman aged 40 to 49 who had recovered from COVID-19. The rearrangement links TRBV7-3 to TRBJ2-5, with TRBD1 matching over 8 bases. The sequenced material came from peripheral blood. The CDR3 sequence is CASSGTGRETQYF. The CDR3 nucleotides read TGTGCCAGCAGCGGGACAGGTCGTGAGACCCAGTACTTC.